This TCR beta chain was recorded in a study of response to subunit inactivated influenza vaccine. Germline V gene data show CDR1 as LGHDT and CDR2 as YNNKEL (reference sequence). Losses at the gene ends were 2 bases for V and 2 bases for J; bases not matched to a gene: 9. The CDR3 has 17 residues. Each CDR3 protein is one row after TCRdb ran MiXCR on the RT-PCR reads. The sample includes some 570,000 distinct CDR3 sequences, 11% seen only once; the top ten take about 11%. This clonotype occurred a few times. The same sample was also studied in work on T cells expressing NK-cell markers. From that study: Scientists made TCR beta cDNA using 5'RACE template switching with UMIs.

The sequences come from PBMCs from blood, collected on the day of vaccination. This chain links TRBV3-1 with TRBJ2-7, with 10 bases lining up with TRBD1. The receptor comes from a man aged 50 to 59 who received an inactivated influenza vaccine. The DNA for the CDR3 is TGTGCCAGCAGCCAAAACGGCTGGGACAGGGGACCCTACGAGCAGTACTTC. It encodes CASSQNGWDRGPYEQYF.